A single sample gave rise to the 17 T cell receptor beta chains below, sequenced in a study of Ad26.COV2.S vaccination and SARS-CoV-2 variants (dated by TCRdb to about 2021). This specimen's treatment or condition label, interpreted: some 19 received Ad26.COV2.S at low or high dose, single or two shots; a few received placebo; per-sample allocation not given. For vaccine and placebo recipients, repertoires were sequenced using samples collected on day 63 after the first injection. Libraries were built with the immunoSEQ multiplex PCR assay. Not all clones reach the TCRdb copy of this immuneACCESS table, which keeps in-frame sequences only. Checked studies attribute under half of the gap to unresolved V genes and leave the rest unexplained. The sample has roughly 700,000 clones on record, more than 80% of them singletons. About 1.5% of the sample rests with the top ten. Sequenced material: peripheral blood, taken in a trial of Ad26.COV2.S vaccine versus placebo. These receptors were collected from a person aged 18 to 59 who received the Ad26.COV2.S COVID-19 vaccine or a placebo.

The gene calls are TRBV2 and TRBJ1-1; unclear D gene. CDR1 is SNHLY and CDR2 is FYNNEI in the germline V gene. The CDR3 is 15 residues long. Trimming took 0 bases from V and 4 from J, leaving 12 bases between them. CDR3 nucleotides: TGTGCCAGCAGTGAAGCGGCGGGTGTGGGCACTGAAGCTTTCTTT. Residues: CASSEAAGVGTEAFF.

This CDR3 is CASSPRDRREKLFF. DNA for the CDR3: TGTGCCAGCAGCCCCCGGGACAGGCGGGAAAAACTGTTTTTT. This chain joins TRBV21-1 and TRBJ1-4; TRBD1 was called by the table and not checked on the DNA. TRBV21-1 is a known pseudogene. The CDR3 covers 14 residues.

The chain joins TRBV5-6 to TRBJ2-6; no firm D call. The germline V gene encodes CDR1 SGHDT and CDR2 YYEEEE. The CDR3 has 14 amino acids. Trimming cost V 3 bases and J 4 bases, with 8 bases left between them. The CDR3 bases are TGTGCCAGCAGCTATTCTTGGGGGGCCAACGTCCTGACTTTC. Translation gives CASSYSWGANVLTF.

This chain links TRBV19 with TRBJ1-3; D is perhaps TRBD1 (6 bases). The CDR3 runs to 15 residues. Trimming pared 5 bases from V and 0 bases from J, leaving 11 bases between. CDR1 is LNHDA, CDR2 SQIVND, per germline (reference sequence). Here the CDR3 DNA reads TGTGCCAGTAGTCCCCGGGACAACTCTGGAAACACCATATATTTT. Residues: CASSPRDNSGNTIYF.

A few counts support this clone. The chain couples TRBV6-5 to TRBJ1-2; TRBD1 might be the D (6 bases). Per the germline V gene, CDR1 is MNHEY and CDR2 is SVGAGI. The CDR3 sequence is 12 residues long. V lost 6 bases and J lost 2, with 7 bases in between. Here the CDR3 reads CASRQGNYGYTF. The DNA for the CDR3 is TGTGCCAGCAGGCAGGGGAACTATGGCTACACCTTC.

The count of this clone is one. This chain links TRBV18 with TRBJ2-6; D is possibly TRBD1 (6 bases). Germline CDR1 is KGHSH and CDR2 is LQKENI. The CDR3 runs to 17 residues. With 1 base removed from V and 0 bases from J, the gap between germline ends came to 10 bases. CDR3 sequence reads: CASSPQGTNSGANVLTF. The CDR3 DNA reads TGTGCCAGCTCACCACAGGGGACAAACTCTGGGGCCAACGTCCTGACTTTC.

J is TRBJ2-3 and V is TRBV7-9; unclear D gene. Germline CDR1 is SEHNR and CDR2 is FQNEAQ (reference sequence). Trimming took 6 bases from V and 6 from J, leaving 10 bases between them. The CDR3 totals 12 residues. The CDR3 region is CASSQSGDTQYF. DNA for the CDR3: TGTGCCAGCAGTCAATCTGGGGATACGCAGTATTTT.

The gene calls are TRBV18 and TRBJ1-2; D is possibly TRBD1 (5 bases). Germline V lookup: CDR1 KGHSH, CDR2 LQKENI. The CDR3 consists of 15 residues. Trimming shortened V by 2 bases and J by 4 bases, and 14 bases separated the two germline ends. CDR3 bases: TGTGCCAGCTCACCAACGGGGGACCAAATCTATGGCTACACCTTC. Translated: CASSPTGDQIYGYTF.

The CDR3 DNA is TGTGCCAGCAGTCGGACTAGCGGGCCACAAAACATTCAGTACTTC. It specifies CASSRTSGPQNIQYF. The chain links TRBV6-5 to TRBJ2-4; TRBD2 aligns across 11 bases. The germline CDR1 and CDR2 sequences are MNHEY and SVGAGI. Trimming at V came to 5 bases and at J to 5 bases, leaving 5 bases not matched to a gene. The CDR3 sequence is 15 residues long.

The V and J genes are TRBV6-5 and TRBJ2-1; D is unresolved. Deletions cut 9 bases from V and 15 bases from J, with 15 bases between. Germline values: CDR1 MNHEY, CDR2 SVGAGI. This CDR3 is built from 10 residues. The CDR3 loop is CARVTVSRFF. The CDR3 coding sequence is TGTGCCAGAGTCACTGTCTCTAGGTTCTTC.

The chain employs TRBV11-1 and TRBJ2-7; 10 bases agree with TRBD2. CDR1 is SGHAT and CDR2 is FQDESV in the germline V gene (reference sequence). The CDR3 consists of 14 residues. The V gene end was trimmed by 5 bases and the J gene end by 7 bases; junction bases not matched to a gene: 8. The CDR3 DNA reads TGTGCCAGCAGCCATGGGGGACTAGCGAGGGAGCAGTACTTC. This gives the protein CASSHGGLAREQYF.

CDR3 amino acids: CASSLHSTNEKLFF. CDR3 in DNA: TGTGCCAGCAGCTTACACAGTACTAATGAAAAACTGTTTTTT. V is TRBV7-2 and J is TRBJ1-4; D remains unclear. V was trimmed by 2 bases and J by 2 bases, leaving 6 bases between them. The CDR3 spans 14 residues. CDR1 and CDR2 from the germline V gene are SGHTA and FQGNSA.

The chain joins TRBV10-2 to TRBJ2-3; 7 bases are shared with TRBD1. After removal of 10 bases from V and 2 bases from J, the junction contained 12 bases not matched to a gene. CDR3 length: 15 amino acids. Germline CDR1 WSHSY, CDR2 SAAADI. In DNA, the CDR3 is TGCGCCATCAAGGGACAGACTTCTGACACAGATACGCAGTATTTT. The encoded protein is CAIKGQTSDTDTQYF.

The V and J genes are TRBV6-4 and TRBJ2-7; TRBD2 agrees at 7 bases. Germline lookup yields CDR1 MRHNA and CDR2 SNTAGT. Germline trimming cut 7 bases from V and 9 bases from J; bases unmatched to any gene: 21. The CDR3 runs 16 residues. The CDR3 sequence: CASTHGERGRITRQYF. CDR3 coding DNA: TGTGCCAGCACCCACGGGGAGCGGGGCCGTATTACGAGGCAGTACTTC.

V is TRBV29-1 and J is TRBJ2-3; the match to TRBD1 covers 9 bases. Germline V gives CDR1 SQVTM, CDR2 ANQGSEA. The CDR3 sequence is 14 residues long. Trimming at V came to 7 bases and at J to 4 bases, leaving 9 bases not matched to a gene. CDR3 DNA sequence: TGCAGCGCAGGACAGGGGACTGTCCCAGATACGCAGTATTTT. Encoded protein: CSAGQGTVPDTQYF.

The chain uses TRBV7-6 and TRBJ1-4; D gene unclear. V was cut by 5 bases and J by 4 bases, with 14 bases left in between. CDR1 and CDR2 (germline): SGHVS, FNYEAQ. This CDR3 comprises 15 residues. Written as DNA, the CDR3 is TGTGCCAGCAGCCCGAAACCCTATGGTAATGAAAAACTGTTTTTT. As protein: CASSPKPYGNEKLFF.

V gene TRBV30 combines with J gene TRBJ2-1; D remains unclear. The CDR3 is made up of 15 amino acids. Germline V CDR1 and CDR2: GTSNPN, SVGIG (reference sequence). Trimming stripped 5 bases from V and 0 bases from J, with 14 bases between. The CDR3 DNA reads TGTGCCTGGGCGTCCCGTATAAGCTCCTACAATGAGCAGTTCTTC. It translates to CAWASRISSYNEQFF. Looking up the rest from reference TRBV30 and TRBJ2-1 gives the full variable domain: SQTIHQWPATLVQPVGSPLSLECTVEGTSNPNLYWYRQAAGRGLQLLFYSVGIGQISSEVPQNLSASRPQDRQFILSSKKLLLSDSGFYLCAWASRISSYNEQFFGPGTRLTVL.